This T cell receptor beta chain was recorded in a study of T cells after yellow fever vaccination. Study-wide results and limits: Highly abundant clonotypes carried over from the bulk population could end up in FACS-sorted repertoires as contaminants.

CDR1 is DFQATT, CDR2 SNEGSKA, per germline (reference sequence). After removal of 3 bases from V and 3 bases from J, the junction contained 4 bases not matched to a gene. The CDR3 loop spans 14 amino acids. This clonotype showed up many times. Its target is not known. Using its own MiXCR run on the 5' RACE reads, TCRdb lists one record per CDR3 protein. This table holds approximately 140,000 distinct CDR3 sequences, 7.7% found once. Sequenced material: CD4+ T cells sorted from PBMCs, taken 5 days after the yellow fever booster vaccination. This clonotype was obtained from a man in his thirties or forties who received the YFV17D yellow fever vaccine. The V gene is TRBV20-1, the J gene TRBJ2-5; 10 positions agree with TRBD1. The CDR3 bases are TGCAGTGCTAGGAGACAGGGGGCGGAAGAGACCCAGTACTTC. Translation gives CSARRQGAEETQYF.